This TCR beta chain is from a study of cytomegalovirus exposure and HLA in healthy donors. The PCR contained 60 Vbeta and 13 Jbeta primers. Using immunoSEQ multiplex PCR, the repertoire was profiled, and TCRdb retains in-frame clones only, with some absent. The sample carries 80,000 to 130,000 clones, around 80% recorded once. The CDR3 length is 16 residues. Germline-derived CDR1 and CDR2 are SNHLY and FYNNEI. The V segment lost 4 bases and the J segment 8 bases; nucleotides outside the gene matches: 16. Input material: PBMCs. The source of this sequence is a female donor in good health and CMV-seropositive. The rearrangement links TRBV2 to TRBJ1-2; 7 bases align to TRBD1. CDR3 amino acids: CASSGTGEDRRRGYTF. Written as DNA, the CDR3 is TGTGCCAGCAGTGGGACAGGCGAAGATCGGCGTCGCGGCTACACCTTC. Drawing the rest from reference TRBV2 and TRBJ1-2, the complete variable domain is EPEVTQTPSHQVTQMGQEVILRCVPISNHLYFYWYRQILGQKVEFLVSFYNNEISEKSEIFDDQFSVERPDGSNFTLKIRSTKLEDSAMYFCASSGTGEDRRRGYTFGSGTRLTVV.